This TCR beta chain was captured by sequencing in a study of T cell repertoires in cytomegalovirus infection. Study-wide context: Based on public TCR beta signatures, there were indications of CMV infection and of a matching HLA type.

Turning to this clonotype: Its antigen is still unknown. At one boundary the junction diverges from the germline segment, which might be a read error.

CDR3 length: 17 amino acids. CDR1 and CDR2 (germline): SGHTA, FQGNSA. A single record per CDR3 protein comes from TCRdb applying MiXCR to the reads. The sample comprises 300,000 to 400,000 distinct CDR3 sequences, 25% to 35% of which are singletons, and about 19% rests with the top ten. The sequencing here drew on cultured PBMCs, taken from culture after CMV antigen stimulation. The rearrangement links TRBV7-2 to TRBJ2-7; D might be TRBD1 or TRBD2, each matching 5 bases. The source of this sequence is a human donor in good health (CMV status not recorded). Some clones in this sample may be carry-over from other donors' samples. CDR3 DNA sequence: TGTGCCAGCAGCTCCGGGACCTCCCTCCGCCAGCTTTACGAGCACTACTTC. Translation gives CASSSGTSLRQLYEHYF.